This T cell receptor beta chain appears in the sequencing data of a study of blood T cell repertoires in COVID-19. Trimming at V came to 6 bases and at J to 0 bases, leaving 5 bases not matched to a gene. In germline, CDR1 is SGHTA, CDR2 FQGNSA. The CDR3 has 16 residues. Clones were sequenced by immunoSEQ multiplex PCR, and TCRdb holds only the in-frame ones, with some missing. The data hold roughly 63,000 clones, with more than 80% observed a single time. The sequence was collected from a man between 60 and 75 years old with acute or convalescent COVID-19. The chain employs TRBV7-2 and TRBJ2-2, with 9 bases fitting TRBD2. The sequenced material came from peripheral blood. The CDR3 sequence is CASSLAGGTNTGELFF. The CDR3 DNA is TGTGCCAGCAGTCTGGCGGGAGGGACGAACACCGGGGAGCTGTTTTTT. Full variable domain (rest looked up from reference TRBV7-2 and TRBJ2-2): GAGVSQSPSNKVTEKGKDVELRCDPISGHTALYWYRQSLGQGLEFLIYFQGNSAPDKSGLPSDRFSAERTGGSVSTLTIQRTQQEDSAVYLCASSLAGGTNTGELFFGEGSRLTVL.